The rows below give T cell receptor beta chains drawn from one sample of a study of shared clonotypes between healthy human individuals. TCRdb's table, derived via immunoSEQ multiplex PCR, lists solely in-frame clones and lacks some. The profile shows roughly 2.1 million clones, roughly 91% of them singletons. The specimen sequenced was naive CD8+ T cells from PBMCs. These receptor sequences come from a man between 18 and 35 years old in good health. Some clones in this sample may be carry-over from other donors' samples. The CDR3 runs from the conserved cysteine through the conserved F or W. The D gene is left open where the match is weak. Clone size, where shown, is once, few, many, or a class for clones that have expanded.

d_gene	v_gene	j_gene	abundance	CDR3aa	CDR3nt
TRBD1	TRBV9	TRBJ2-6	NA	CASSLTGVGANVLTF	TGTGCCAGCAGCCTGACAGGGGTTGGGGCCAACGTCCTGACTTTC
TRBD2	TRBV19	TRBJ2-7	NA	CASSLGVAGDEQYF	TGTGCCAGTAGTCTGGGGGTAGCGGGAGATGAGCAGTACTTC
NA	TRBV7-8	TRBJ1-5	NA	CASSAAGASNQPQHF	TGTGCCAGCAGCGCGGCAGGGGCTAGCAATCAGCCCCAGCATTTT
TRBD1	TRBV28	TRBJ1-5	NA	CASRPHADRGNQPQHF	TGTGCCAGCAGACCCCATGCCGACAGGGGGAATCAGCCCCAGCATTTT
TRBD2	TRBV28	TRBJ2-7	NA	CASMRLADSYEQYF	TGTGCCAGCATGAGGCTAGCGGACTCCTACGAGCAGTACTTC
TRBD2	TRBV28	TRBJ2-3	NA	CASSFSAGVLTDTQYF	TGTGCCAGCAGTTTCTCGGCGGGAGTGCTGACAGATACGCAGTATTTT
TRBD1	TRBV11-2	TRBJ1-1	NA	CASSFQPGQDTEAFF	TGTGCCAGCAGCTTCCAACCGGGACAGGATACTGAAGCTTTCTTT
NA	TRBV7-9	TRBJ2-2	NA	CASSLLVVTNTGELFF	TGTGCCAGCAGCTTATTGGTCGTAACGAACACCGGGGAGCTGTTTTTT
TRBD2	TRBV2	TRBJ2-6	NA	CASSPGTSGTRTEGF	TGTGCCAGCAGCCCCGGGACTAGCGGGACCCGGACGGAGGGATTC
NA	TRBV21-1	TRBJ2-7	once	CASSECEQYF	TGTGCCAGCAGCGAGTGCGAGCAGTACTTC
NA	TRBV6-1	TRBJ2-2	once	CASSGDIANTGELFF	TGTGCCAGCAGTGGGGACATCGCGAACACCGGGGAGCTGTTTTTT
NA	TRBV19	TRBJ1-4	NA	CASRATNEKLFF	TGTGCCAGTAGAGCAACTAATGAAAAACTGTTTTTT
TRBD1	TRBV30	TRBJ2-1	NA	CAWDRGNYNEQFF	TGTGCCTGGGACAGGGGGAATTACAATGAGCAGTTCTTC
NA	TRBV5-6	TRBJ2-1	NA	CASSPRPGAYNEQFF	TGTGCCAGCAGCCCCCGGCCGGGAGCCTACAATGAGCAGTTCTTC
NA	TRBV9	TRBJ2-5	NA	CASSVHAGTPQETQYF	TGTGCCAGCAGCGTTCATGCGGGAACACCCCAAGAGACCCAGTACTTC
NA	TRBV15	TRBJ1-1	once	CATSRDRGKAFF	TGTGCCACCAGCAGAGACAGGGGAAAAGCTTTCTTT
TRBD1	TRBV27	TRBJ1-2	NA	CASWDSNYGYTF	TGTGCCAGCTGGGACAGCAACTATGGCTACACCTTC
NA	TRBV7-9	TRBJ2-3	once	CASSFRTPDTQYF	TGTGCCAGCAGCTTCCGGACTCCAGATACGCAGTATTTT
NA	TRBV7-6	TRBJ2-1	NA	CASSLAGLADNEQFF	TGTGCCAGCAGCTTAGCAGGCCTAGCCGACAATGAGCAGTTCTTC
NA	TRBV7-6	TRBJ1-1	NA	CASRLRGRDTEAFF	TGTGCCAGCCGCCTGCGGGGCCGGGACACTGAAGCTTTCTTT
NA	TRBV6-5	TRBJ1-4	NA	CASSYSGGLNEKLFF	TGTGCCAGCAGTTACTCGGGGGGGCTGAATGAAAAACTGTTTTTT
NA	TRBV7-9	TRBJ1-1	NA	CASSLGSGQPNTEAFF	TGTGCCAGCAGCTTAGGTTCCGGACAGCCAAACACTGAAGCTTTCTTT
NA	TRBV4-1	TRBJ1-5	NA	CASSHINQPQHF	TGCGCCAGCAGCCACATCAATCAGCCCCAGCATTTT
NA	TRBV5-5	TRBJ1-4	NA	CASRFEDSEKLFF	TGTGCCAGCAGATTTGAGGACAGCGAAAAACTGTTTTTT
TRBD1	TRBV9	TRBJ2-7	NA	CASSETGTSYEQYF	TGTGCCAGCAGCGAGACAGGGACAAGCTACGAGCAGTACTTC
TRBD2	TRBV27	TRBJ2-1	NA	CASGDSGSSYNEQFF	TGTGCCAGCGGGGATAGCGGGAGCTCCTACAATGAGCAGTTCTTC
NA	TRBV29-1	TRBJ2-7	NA	CSVLLQQDYEQYF	TGCAGCGTTCTGCTACAGCAAGACTACGAGCAGTACTTC
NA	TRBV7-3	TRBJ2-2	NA	CASSLNWGRTHTGELFF	TGTGCCAGCAGCTTAAATTGGGGGCGAACCCACACCGGGGAGCTGTTTTTT
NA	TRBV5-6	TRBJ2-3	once	CASSLGTSTQYF	TGTGCCAGCAGCTTAGGGACCTCCACGCAGTATTTT
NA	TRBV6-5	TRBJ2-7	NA	CASSYLGLPSSYEQYF	TGTGCCAGCAGTTACCTCGGACTACCAAGCTCCTACGAGCAGTACTTC
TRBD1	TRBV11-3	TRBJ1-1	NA	CASGGQGGLEEAFF	TGTGCCAGCGGGGGACAGGGCGGTCTGGAGGAAGCTTTCTTT
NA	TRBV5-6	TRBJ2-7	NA	CASSAMGTSSYEQYF	TGTGCCAGCAGCGCCATGGGCACGAGCTCCTACGAGCAGTACTTC
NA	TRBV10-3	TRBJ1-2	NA	CAISDPGVPHGYTF	TGTGCCATCAGTGACCCGGGGGTTCCCCATGGCTACACCTTC